The clone carrying this T cell receptor (beta chain) was observed many times. Its antigen is currently unknown. The sample originates from a study of spatial heterogeneity in lung cancer. Whole-study findings and limits: Intratumoral expanded alpha and beta TCR counts were found to track tumor mutation counts.

In TCRdb, the 5' RACE reads were re-called with MiXCR into one record per CDR3 protein. The sample contains about 15,000 distinct CDR3 sequences, roughly 6% of which appear only once. Germline V lookup: CDR1 ENHRY, CDR2 SYGVKD. This CDR3 is 13 amino acids long. Trimming took off 6 bases at V and 5 bases at J, with 10 bases between the two ends. The time point denotes: sample taken at primary tumor resection. The clonotype originates from a male donor with early-stage non-small cell lung cancer. The sample consisted of lung tumor tissue, taken at surgery. V gene TRBV10-3 combines with J gene TRBJ1-4, with D perhaps matching TRBD1 (6 bases). The CDR3 here is CAIRTGLNEKLFF. DNA of the CDR3: TGTGCCATCAGGACAGGTCTAAATGAAAAACTGTTTTTT.